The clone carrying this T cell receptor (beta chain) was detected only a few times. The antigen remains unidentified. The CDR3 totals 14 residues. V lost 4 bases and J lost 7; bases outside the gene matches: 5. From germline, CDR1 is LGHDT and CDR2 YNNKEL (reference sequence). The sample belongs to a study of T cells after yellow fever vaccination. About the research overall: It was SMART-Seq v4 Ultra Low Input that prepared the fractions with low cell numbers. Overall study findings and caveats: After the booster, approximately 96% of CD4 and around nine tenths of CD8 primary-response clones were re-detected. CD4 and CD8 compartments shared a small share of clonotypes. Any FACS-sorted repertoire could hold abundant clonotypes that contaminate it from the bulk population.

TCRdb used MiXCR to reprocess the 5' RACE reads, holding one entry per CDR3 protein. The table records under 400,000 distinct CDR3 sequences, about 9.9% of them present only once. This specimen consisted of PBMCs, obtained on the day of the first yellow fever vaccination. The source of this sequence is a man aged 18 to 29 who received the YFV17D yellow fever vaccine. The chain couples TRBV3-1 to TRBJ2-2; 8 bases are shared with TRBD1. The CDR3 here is CASSLWTGIGELFF. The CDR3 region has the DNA TGTGCCAGCAGCCTCTGGACAGGGATCGGGGAGCTGTTTTTT.